A single TCR beta chain is shown here with its context. Antigen unknown. These data are taken from a study of T cells in localized non-small cell lung cancer. Some clones are missing from TCRdb's copy, which holds only in-frame ones; the method was immunoSEQ multiplex PCR. Altogether approximately 70,000 clones are present, 80% to 90% being singletons, with the ten largest covering under 5%. V shed 2 bases, J shed 6 bases, and the junction held 9 bases outside the gene matches. The CDR3 is 16 amino acids. Per germline, CDR1 SGHNT and CDR2 YENEEA. Study-level results: In adjacent lung appeared a median around 56 of the top 100 tumor clones. Analysis by sequencing included only one tumor region, so heterogeneity remains possible. Uninvolved adjacent lung showed the highest T cell clonality, exceeding tumor. Elevated blood T cell density was associated with longer overall survival.

The chain carries TRBV11-3 and TRBJ2-1, with 8 bases lining up with TRBD1. The sample here was PBMCs, taken before any cancer treatment. The receptor comes from a man aged 40 to 69 with stage II lung adenocarcinoma. The CDR3 protein is CASSLYGQGAFNEQFF. The DNA of the CDR3 is TGTGCCAGCAGCTTATACGGGCAGGGGGCGTTCAATGAGCAGTTCTTC.